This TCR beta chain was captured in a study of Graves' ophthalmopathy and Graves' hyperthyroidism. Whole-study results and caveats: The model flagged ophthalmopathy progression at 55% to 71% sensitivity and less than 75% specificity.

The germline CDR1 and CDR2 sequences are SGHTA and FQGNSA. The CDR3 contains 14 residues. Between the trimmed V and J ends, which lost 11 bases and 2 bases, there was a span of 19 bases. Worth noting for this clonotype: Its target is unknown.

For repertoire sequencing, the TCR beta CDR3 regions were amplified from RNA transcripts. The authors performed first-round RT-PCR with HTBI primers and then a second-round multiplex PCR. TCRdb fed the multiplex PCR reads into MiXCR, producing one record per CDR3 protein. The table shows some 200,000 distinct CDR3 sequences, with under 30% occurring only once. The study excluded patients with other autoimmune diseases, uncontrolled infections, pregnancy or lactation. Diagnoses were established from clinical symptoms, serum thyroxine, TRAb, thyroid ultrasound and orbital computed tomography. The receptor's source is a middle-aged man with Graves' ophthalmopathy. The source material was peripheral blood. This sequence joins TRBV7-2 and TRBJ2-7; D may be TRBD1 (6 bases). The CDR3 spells CAWSPLQGPYEQYF. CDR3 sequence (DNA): TGTGCCTGGAGTCCTCTCCAGGGGCCCTACGAGCAGTACTTC.